Following are 8 T cell receptor beta chains from one sample sequenced in a study of identical twins. From the 5' RACE reads, TCRdb called clonotypes with MiXCR, one entry per CDR3 protein. The data contain about 660,000 distinct CDR3 sequences, about 9.4% of them singletons. Another study also made use of these data, one on yellow fever vaccine responses in identical twins.

The sequenced sample consisted of PBMCs. The receptors were gathered from a young woman in good health.

This clonotype has ten or more counts. The chain recombines TRBV29-1 with TRBJ2-3; D perhaps matches TRBD2 (5 bases). Between the trimmed V and J ends, which lost 7 bases and 4 bases, there was a span of 12 bases. The CDR3 has 12 residues. The germline V gene has CDR1 SQVTM and CDR2 ANQGSEA. CDR3 nucleotides: TGCAGCGCCGAGGGTGAACCAGATACGCAGTATTTT. Protein product: CSAEGEPDTQYF.

The chain recombines TRBV18 with TRBJ1-4; D may be TRBD1 (5 bases). The CDR3 runs to 14 residues. Germline V gene data show CDR1 as KGHSH and CDR2 as LQKENI. V dropped 6 bases and J dropped 2 bases, with 10 bases sitting between them. CDR3 DNA: TGTGCCAGCTCTACCGAGGGGACTAATGAAAAACTGTTTTTT. Translated: CASSTEGTNEKLFF.

The chain recombines TRBV7-6 with TRBJ2-7, with 8 bases lining up with TRBD2. Per germline, CDR1 SGHVS and CDR2 FNYEAQ. The CDR3 sequence is 15 residues long. Losses at the gene ends were 2 bases for V and 2 bases for J; bases not matched to a gene: 5. The CDR3 DNA reads as TGTGCCAGCAGCTTAAGCGGGAGTGCCCCCTACGAGCAGTACTTC. Encoded protein: CASSLSGSAPYEQYF. Supplemented by reference TRBV7-6 and TRBJ2-7, the full variable domain reads GAGVSQSPRYKVTKRGQDVALRCDPISGHVSLYWYRQALGQGPEFLTYFNYEAQQDKSGLPNDRFSAERPEGSISTLTIQRTEQRDSAMYRCASSLSGSAPYEQYFGPGTRLTVT.

The V call is TRBV9, the J call TRBJ2-1, with 8 bases identical to TRBD2. J gave up 7 bases and V 3 bases, and 6 bases lay outside the gene matches. Germline CDR1 and CDR2: SGDLS and YYNGEE. CDR3 length: 14 amino acids. In nucleotides, the CDR3 is TGTGCCAGCAGCGAAGCGGGGGCTATAAATGAGCAGTTCTTC. It specifies CASSEAGAINEQFF.

The rearrangement links TRBV12-3 or TRBV12-4 to TRBJ2-3; TRBD2 matches at 7 bases. V shed 5 bases and J 7 bases; nucleotides not matched to a gene: 3. The CDR3 is 12 residues long. CDR3 coding DNA: TGTGCCAGCAGTGCCGGGGGGAATACGCAGTATTTT. This gives the protein CASSAGGNTQYF.

This clonotype was detected many times. V and J are TRBV5-1 and TRBJ1-4, with D maybe TRBD1 (6 bases). V lost 8 bases, J lost 3 bases, and 14 bases lay in between. Germline-derived CDR1 and CDR2 are SGHRS and YFSETQ. The length of the CDR3 is 14 residues. The chain's CDR3 is CASTTGSPNEKLFF. For the CDR3, the DNA is TGCGCCAGTACAACAGGGAGTCCTAATGAAAAACTGTTTTTT.

This clonotype was counted ten times or more. The chain couples TRBV11-1 to TRBJ2-2; TRBD2 matches at 7 bases. V lost 4 bases and J lost 1; bases outside the gene matches: 18. Germline V gene sequence: CDR1 SGHAT, CDR2 FQDESV (reference sequence). CDR3 length equals 20 residues. CDR3 sequence (DNA): TGTGCCAGCAGCTCAACTCCCGCCGGTCGGGGGGACCTGAACACCGGGGAGCTGTTTTTT. It is translated as CASSSTPAGRGDLNTGELFF. Together with reference TRBV11-1 and TRBJ2-2, the CDR3 gives the full variable domain: EAEVAQSPRYKITEKSQAVAFWCDPISGHATLYWYRQILGQGPELLVQFQDESVVDDSQLPKDRFSAERLKGVDSTLKIQPAELGDSAMYLCASSSTPAGRGDLNTGELFFGEGSRLTVL.

In its sample, this clonotype was seen many times. This chain joins TRBV6-1 and TRBJ1-1; possibly TRBD1 for D (5 bases). The V end lost 5 bases, the J end lost 6 bases, and 10 bases lay between the germline ends. Germline loops: CDR1 MNHNS, CDR2 SASEGT. This CDR3 has 12 amino acids. CDR3 coding DNA: TGTGCCAGCAGTTTTCGGGGCGCTGAAGCTTTCTTT. Encoded protein: CASSFRGAEAFF.